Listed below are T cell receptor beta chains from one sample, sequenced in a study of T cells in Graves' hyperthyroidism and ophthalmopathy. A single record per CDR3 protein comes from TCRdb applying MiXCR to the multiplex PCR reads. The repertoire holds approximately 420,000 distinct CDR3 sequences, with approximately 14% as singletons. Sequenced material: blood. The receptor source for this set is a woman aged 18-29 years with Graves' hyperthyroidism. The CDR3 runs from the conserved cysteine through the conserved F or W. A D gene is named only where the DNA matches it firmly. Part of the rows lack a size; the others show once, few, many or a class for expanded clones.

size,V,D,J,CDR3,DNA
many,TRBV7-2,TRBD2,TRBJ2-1,CASSFLAGGNEQFF,TGTGCCAGCAGCTTCCTAGCGGGAGGAAATGAGCAGTTCTTC
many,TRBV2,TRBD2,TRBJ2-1,CASSEAGLEWVDEQFF,TGTGCCAGCAGTGAAGCTGGACTAGAGTGGGTCGATGAGCAGTTCTTC
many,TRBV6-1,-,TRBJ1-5,CASSEGHRAGQPQHF,TGTGCCAGCAGTGAAGGGCATAGGGCGGGACAGCCCCAGCATTTT
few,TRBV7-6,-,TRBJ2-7,CASSLAPTGLYEQYF,TGTGCCAGCAGCTTAGCCCCCACAGGGCTCTACGAGCAGTACTTC
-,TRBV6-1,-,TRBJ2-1,CASSEASTLVWGNEQFF,TGTGCCAGCAGTGAAGCGTCGACATTAGTTTGGGGAAATGAGCAGTTCTTC
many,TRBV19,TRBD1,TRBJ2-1,CASRGRTGRDNEQFF,TGTGCCAGTAGAGGACGGACAGGGCGCGACAATGAGCAGTTCTTC
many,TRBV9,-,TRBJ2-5,CASSDKGETQYF,TGTGCCAGCAGCGACAAGGGGGAGACCCAGTACTTC
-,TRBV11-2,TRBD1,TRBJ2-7,CASSPLGQVGDEQYF,TGTGCCAGCAGCCCCCTGGGACAGGTAGGGGACGAGCAGTACTTC
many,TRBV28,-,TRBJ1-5,CASIYGRGGNQPQHF,TGTGCCAGCATTTATGGAAGGGGTGGCAATCAGCCCCAGCATTTT
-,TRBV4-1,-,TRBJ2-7,CASSQLRPAESSYEQYF,TGCGCCAGCAGCCAACTCCGACCGGCTGAGAGCTCCTACGAGCAGTACTTC
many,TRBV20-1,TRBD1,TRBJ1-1,CSAREAGQGRAAFF,TGCAGTGCTAGGGAGGCTGGACAGGGCAGAGCAGCTTTCTTT
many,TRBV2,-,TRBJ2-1,CASSDRGNYNEQFF,TGTGCCAGCAGTGACCGTGGCAACTACAATGAGCAGTTCTTC
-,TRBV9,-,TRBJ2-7,CASSVAGSGEQYF,TGTGCCAGCAGCGTAGCAGGGAGCGGCGAGCAGTACTTC
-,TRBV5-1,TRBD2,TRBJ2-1,CASSPQTSGRVNEQFF,TGCGCCAGCAGCCCTCAGACTAGCGGGAGGGTAAATGAGCAGTTCTTC
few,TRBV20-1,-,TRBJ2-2,CSARRSAANTGELFF,TGCAGTGCCAGGAGGTCGGCTGCGAACACCGGGGAGCTGTTTTTT
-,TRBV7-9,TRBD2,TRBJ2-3,CASRPLSGRKSSTDTQYF,TGTGCCAGCAGGCCCCTTAGCGGGAGGAAGTCTAGCACAGATACGCAGTATTTT
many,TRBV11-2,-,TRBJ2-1,CASSFRGTYNEQFF,TGTGCCAGCAGCTTCAGGGGTACCTACAATGAGCAGTTCTTC
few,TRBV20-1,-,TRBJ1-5,CSASSGASNQPQHF,TGCAGTGCTAGTTCTGGCGCTAGCAATCAGCCCCAGCATTTT
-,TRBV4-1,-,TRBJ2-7,CASSKGRTYEQYF,TGCGCCAGCAGCAAAGGCAGGACCTACGAGCAGTACTTC
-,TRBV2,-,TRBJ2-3,CASRPRGSDTQYF,TGTGCCAGCCGCCCCCGGGGCTCCGATACGCAGTATTTT
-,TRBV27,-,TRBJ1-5,CASSSGLNQPQHF,TGTGCCAGCAGTTCAGGGCTTAATCAGCCCCAGCATTTT
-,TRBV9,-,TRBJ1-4,CASSPEGGVGEKLFF,TGTGCCAGCAGCCCCGAGGGGGGGGTGGGTGAAAAACTGTTTTTT
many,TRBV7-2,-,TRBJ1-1,CASSTQGATEAFF,TGTGCCAGCAGCACCCAGGGAGCCACTGAAGCTTTCTTT
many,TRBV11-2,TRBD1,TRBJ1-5,CASSLGQGAQPQHF,TGTGCCAGCAGCTTAGGGCAGGGGGCGCAGCCCCAGCATTTT
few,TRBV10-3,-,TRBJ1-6,CAISDTGISEYNSPLHF,TGTGCCATCAGTGATACCGGCATTTCAGAGTATAATTCACCCCTCCACTTT
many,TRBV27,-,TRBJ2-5,CASSLSTRVQETQYF,TGTGCCAGCAGTTTATCGACCCGGGTTCAAGAGACCCAGTACTTC
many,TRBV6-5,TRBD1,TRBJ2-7,CASTSPPPGQLYEQYF,TGTGCCAGCACCTCGCCTCCACCGGGACAGCTTTACGAGCAGTACTTC
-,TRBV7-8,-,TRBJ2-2,CALGLVGVSYTGELFF,TGTGCTCTGGGGCTAGTGGGAGTAAGTTACACCGGGGAGCTGTTTTTT
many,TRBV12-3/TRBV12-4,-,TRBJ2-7,CASSRTAAYEQYF,TGTGCCAGCAGCCGGACAGCGGCCTACGAGCAGTACTTC
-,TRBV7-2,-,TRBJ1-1,CASSLEGDTGAFF,TGTGCCAGCAGCTTAGAGGGGGACACTGGAGCTTTCTTT
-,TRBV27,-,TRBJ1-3,CASRKQDSGNTIYF,TGTGCCAGCAGAAAACAGGACTCTGGAAACACCATATATTTT
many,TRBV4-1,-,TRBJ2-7,CASSPRANHYEQYF,TGCGCCAGCAGCCCTAGAGCGAATCACTACGAGCAGTACTTC
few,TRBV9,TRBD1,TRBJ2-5,CASSTDPGGTGKETQYF,TGTGCCAGCAGCACAGACCCCGGCGGGACAGGGAAGGAGACCCAGTACTTC
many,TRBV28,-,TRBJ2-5,CASSDREGQQETQYF,TGTGCCAGCAGTGACAGGGAGGGACAACAAGAGACCCAGTACTTC
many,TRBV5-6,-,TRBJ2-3,CASRGVRGTDTQYF,TGTGCCAGCAGAGGGGTGCGAGGCACAGATACGCAGTATTTT
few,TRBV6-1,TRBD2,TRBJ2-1,CASSQNSGPSYNEQFF,TGTGCCAGCAGTCAAAATAGCGGGCCTTCCTACAATGAGCAGTTCTTC
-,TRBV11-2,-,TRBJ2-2,CASSLDGRRTGELFF,TGTGCCAGCAGCTTAGACGGGAGACGGACCGGGGAGCTGTTTTTT
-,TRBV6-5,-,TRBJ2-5,CASSYQGGPETQYF,TGTGCCAGCAGTTACCAGGGAGGTCCGGAGACCCAGTACTTC
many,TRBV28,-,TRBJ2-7,CASSLRQLFGYEQYF,TGTGCCAGCAGTTTGCGGCAGCTCTTCGGATACGAGCAGTACTTC
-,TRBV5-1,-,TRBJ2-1,CASSLDYPYNEQVF,TGCGCCAGCAGCCTAGACTATCCCTACAATGAGCAGGTCTTC
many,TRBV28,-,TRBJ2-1,CASNPLGLVVYNEQFF,TGTGCCAGCAATCCACTTGGGCTAGTTGTTTACAATGAGCAGTTCTTC
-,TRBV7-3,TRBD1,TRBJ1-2,CASSLLGGVDYGYTF,TGTGCCAGCAGCTTATTAGGGGGCGTTGACTATGGCTACACCTTC
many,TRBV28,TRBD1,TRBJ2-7,CASSRTGLGYEQYF,TGTGCCAGCAGTAGGACAGGTCTGGGCTACGAGCAGTACTTC
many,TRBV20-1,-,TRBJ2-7,CSARDEGAGEQYF,TGCAGTGCTAGAGATGAGGGAGCGGGTGAGCAGTACTTC
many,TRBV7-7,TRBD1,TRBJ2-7,CASSPGQNVYEQYF,TGTGCTAGCAGCCCGGGACAGAACGTCTACGAGCAGTACTTC
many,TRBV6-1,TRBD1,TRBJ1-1,CASRRQGSATEAFF,TGTGCCAGCAGAAGACAGGGGAGTGCGACTGAAGCTTTCTTT
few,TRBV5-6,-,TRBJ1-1,CASSPPRTEMNTEAFF,TGTGCCAGCAGCCCGCCCAGGACGGAAATGAACACTGAAGCTTTCTTT
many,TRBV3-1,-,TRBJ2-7,CASSQDLATEQYF,TGTGCCAGCAGCCAAGATTTGGCCACCGAGCAGTACTTC
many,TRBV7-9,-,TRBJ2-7,CASSSQNTRSEQYF,TGTGCCAGCAGCTCACAAAATACTCGGTCCGAGCAGTACTTC
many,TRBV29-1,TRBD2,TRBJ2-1,CSVTERDSYNEQFF,TGCAGCGTTACCGAGCGGGACTCTTACAATGAGCAGTTCTTC
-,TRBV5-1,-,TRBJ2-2,CASSLALGDTGELFF,TGCGCCAGCAGCTTGGCGTTAGGGGACACCGGGGAGCTGTTTTTT
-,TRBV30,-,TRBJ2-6,CAGRTGANVLTF,TGTGCCGGCCGGACTGGGGCCAACGTCCTGACTTTC
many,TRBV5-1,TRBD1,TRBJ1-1,CASSLADRASNTEAFF,TGCGCCAGCAGCTTGGCCGACAGGGCTTCTAACACTGAAGCTTTCTTT
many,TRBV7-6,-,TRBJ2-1,CASSLTSAPYNEQFF,TGTGCCAGCAGCCTAACATCTGCGCCGTACAATGAGCAGTTCTTC